This TCR beta chain was captured in a study of shared clonotypes between healthy human individuals. With respect to this clone: Its specificity is unknown. At one of its ends the junction is not consistent with the germline gene, which may arise from a read error.

The study, taken as a whole, reports: Only blood was sampled; tissue repertoires likely differ.

The CDR3 loop spans 13 amino acids. Germline V CDR1 and CDR2: SGHTA, FQGNSA. Sequencing used immunoSEQ multiplex PCR; TCRdb keeps in-frame clones, though not all of them. The sample has a few million clones, 95% seen once. The receptor comes from a man aged 18-30 years in good health. Sequenced material: naive CD4+ T cells sorted from blood. Regarding subset: CD45RA+ positively selected. The V gene is TRBV7-2, the J gene TRBJ1-1, with 7 bases that match TRBD1. The CDR3: CASSLTGQPRDDF. The CDR3 nucleotides read TGTGCCAGCAGCTTAACGGGACAGCCACGGGATGACTTT.